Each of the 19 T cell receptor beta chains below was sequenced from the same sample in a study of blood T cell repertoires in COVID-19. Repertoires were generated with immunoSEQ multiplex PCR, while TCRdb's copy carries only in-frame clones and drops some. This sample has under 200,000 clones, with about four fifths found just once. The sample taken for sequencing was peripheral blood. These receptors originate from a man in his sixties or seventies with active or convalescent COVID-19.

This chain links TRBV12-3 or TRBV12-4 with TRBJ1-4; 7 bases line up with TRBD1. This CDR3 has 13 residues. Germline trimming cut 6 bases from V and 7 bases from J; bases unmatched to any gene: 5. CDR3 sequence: CASRTGWGEKLFF. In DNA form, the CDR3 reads TGTGCCAGCAGGACAGGGTGGGGTGAAAAACTGTTTTTT.

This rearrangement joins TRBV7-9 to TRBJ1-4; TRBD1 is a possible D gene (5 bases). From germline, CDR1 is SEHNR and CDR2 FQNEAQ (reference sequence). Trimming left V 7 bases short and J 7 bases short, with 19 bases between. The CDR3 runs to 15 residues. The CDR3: CASTPDSSRGEKLFF. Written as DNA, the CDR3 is TGTGCCAGCACCCCAGACAGCTCCCGCGGTGAAAAACTGTTTTTT.

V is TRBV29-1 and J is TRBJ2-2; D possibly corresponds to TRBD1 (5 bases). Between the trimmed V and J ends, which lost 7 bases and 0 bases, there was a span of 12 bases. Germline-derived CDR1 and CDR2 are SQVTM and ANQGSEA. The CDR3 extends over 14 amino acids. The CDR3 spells CSARQGSNTGELFF. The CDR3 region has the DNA TGCAGCGCCCGCCAGGGTTCGAACACCGGGGAGCTGTTTTTT.

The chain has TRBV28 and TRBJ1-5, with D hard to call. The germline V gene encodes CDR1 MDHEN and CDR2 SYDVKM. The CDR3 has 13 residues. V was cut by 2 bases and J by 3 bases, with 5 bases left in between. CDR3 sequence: CASSLTPNQPQHF. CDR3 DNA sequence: TGTGCCAGCAGTTTAACACCCAATCAGCCCCAGCATTTT.

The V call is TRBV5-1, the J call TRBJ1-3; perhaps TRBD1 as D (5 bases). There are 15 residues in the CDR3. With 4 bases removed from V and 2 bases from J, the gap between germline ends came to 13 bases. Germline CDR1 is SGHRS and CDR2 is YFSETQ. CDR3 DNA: TGCGCCAGCAGCGCGGGGACTGTCACTGGAAACACCATATATTTT. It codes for CASSAGTVTGNTIYF.

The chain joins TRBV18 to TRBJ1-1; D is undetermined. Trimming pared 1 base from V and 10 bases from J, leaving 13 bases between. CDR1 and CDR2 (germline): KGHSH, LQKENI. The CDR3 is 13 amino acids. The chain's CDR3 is CASSPRVVFGAFF. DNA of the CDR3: TGTGCCAGCTCACCACGAGTGGTCTTCGGAGCTTTCTTT.

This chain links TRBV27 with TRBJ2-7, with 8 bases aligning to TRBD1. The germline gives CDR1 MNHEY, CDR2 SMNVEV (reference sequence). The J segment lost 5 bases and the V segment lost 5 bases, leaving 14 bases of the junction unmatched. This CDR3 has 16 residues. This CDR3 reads CASSPPGGASSHEQYF. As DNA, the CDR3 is TGTGCCAGCAGTCCCCCAGGGGGCGCGAGTTCCCACGAGCAGTACTTC.

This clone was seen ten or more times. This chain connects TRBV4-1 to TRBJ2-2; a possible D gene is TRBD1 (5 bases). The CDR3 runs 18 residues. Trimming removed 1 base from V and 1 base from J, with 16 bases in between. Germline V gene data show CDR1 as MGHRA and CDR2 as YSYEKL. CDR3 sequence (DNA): TGCGCCAGCAGCCAAGGGGAACCTAAAACAGGGAACACCGGGGAGCTGTTTTTT. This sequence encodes CASSQGEPKTGNTGELFF.

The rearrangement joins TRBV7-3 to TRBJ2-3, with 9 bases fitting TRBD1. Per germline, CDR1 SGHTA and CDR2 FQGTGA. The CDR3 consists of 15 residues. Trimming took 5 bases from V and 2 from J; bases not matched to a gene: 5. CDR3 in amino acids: CASSGGTGTTDTQYF. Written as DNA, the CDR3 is TGTGCCAGCAGCGGAGGGACAGGGACCACAGATACGCAGTATTTT. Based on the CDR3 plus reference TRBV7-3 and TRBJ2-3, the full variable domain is GAGVSQTPSNKVTEKGKYVELRCDPISGHTALYWYRQSLGQGPEFLIYFQGTGAADDSGLPNDRFFAVRPEGSVSTLKIQRTERGDSAVYLCASSGGTGTTDTQYFGPGTRLTVL.

CDR3 in amino acids: CASSPDTYNGYTF. CDR3 DNA: TGTGCCAGCAGCCCGGACACCTACAATGGCTACACCTTC. The chain couples TRBV6-2 or TRBV6-3 to TRBJ1-2; D possibly corresponds to TRBD1 (5 bases). From germline, CDR1 is MNHEY and CDR2 SVGEGT. The germline V and J ends were trimmed by 6 bases and 6 bases, with 14 bases remaining between them. There are 13 residues in the CDR3.

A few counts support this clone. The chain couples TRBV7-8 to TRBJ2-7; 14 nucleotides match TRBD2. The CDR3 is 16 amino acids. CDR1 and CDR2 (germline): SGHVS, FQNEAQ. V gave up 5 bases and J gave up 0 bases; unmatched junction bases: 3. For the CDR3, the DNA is TGTGCCAGCAGCCCCGGGACTAGCGGGAGCTCCTACGAGCAGTACTTC. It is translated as CASSPGTSGSSYEQYF.

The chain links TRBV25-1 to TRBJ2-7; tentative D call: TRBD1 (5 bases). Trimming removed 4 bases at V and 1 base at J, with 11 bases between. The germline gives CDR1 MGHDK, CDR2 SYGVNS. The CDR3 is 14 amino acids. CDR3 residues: CASSVGVSSYEQYF. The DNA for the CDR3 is TGTGCCAGCAGTGTAGGGGTGTCGTCCTACGAGCAGTACTTC.

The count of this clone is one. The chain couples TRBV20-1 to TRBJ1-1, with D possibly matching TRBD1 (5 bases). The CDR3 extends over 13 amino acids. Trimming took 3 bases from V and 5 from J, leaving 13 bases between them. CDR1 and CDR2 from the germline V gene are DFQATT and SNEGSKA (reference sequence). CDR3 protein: CSASIRVGTEAFF. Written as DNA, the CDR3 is TGCAGTGCTAGTATCAGGGTAGGGACTGAAGCTTTCTTT.

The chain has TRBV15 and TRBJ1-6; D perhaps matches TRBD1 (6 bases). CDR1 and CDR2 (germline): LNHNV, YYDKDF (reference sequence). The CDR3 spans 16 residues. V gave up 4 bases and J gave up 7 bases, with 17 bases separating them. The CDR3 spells CATSNPGRGWNSPLHF. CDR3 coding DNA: TGTGCCACCAGCAACCCGGGGAGGGGGTGGAATTCACCCCTCCACTTT.

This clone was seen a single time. CDR3 coding DNA: TGTGCCAGCAGTTCCCACACGGGGGCCGGGGAGCTGTTTTTT. It translates to CASSSHTGAGELFF. V is TRBV28 and J is TRBJ2-2, with TRBD2 as a possible D gene (6 bases). Trimming left V 4 bases short and J 6 bases short, with 12 bases between. The CDR3 is made up of 14 amino acids. Looked up from germline, CDR1 is MDHEN and CDR2 is SYDVKM.

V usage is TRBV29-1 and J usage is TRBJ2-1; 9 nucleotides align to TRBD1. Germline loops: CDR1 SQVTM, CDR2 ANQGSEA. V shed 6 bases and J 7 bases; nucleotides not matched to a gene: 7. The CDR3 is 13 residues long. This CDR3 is CSVDRGKRNEQFF. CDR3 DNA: TGCAGCGTCGACAGGGGGAAGAGAAATGAGCAGTTCTTC.

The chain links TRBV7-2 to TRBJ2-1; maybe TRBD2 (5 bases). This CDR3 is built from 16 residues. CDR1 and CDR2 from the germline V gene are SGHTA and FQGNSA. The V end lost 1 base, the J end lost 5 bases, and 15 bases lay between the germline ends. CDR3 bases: TGTGCCAGCAGCTTAGACGGCGGTTTGGAGGACAATGAGCAGTTCTTC. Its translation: CASSLDGGLEDNEQFF.

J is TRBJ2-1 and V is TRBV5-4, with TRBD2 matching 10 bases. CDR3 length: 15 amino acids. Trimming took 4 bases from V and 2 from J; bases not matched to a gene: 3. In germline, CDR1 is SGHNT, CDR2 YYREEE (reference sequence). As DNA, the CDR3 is TGTGCCAGCAGCAAACTAGCGGGGCCCTACAATGAGCAGTTCTTC. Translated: CASSKLAGPYNEQFF.

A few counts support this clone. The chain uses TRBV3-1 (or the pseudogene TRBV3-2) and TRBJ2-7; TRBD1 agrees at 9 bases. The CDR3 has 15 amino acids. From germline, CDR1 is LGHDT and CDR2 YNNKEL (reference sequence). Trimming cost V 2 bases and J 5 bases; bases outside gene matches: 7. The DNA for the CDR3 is TGTGCCAGCAGCCAACGAGGACAGGGGCTACACGAGCAGTACTTC. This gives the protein CASSQRGQGLHEQYF.